These 18 T cell receptor beta chains originate from one sample sequenced in a study of blood T cells in healthy people across ages. A J-beta primer mix and a sample-barcoded 5' primer were used in a second PCR of about 7 to 12 cycles. TCRdb fed the 5' RACE reads into MiXCR, producing one record per CDR3 protein. This table has about 580,000 distinct CDR3 sequences, roughly 43% appearing once. Sequenced sample: blood. Source of these receptors: a man of 80 years or more in good health.

The chain carries TRBV6-4 and TRBJ2-1; TRBD1 is a possible D gene (5 bases). V was pared by 4 bases and J by 6 bases, with 16 bases between. The germline gives CDR1 MRHNA, CDR2 SNTAGT. This CDR3 is 15 amino acids long. CDR3 in DNA: TGTGCCAGCAGTGGATCCTTAAGGGGAATCAATGAGCAGTTCTTC. It codes for CASSGSLRGINEQFF.

This clonotype was picked up a small number of times. This chain uses TRBV3-1 with TRBJ2-7; weak D call: TRBD2 (5 bases). CDR1 and CDR2 (germline): LGHDT, YNNKEL (reference sequence). CDR3 length: 14 residues. V was clipped by 1 base and J by 3 bases, with 10 bases between them. The CDR3 loop reads CASSQVAGHYEQYF. CDR3 coding DNA: TGTGCCAGCAGCCAAGTTGCGGGCCACTACGAGCAGTACTTC.

The chain uses TRBV6-2 or TRBV6-3 and TRBJ2-3; 9 bases fit TRBD2. CDR3 length: 16 residues. With V trimmed by 2 bases and J by 4 bases, 7 bases remained unmatched. Germline CDR1 MNHEY, CDR2 SVGEGT. The CDR3 spells CASSYISGRRADTQYF. DNA for the CDR3: TGTGCCAGCAGTTACATCAGCGGGAGGCGGGCAGATACGCAGTATTTT.

The chain couples TRBV21-1 to TRBJ1-5; the D call TRBD1 from the table was never checked on the DNA. TRBV21-1 is a recognized pseudogene. The length of the CDR3 is 15 residues. This CDR3 is CASSKEQGVHQPQHF. CDR3 nucleotide sequence: TGTGCCAGCAGCAAAGAACAGGGGGTTCATCAGCCCCAGCATTTT.

The J gene is TRBJ2-2, the V gene TRBV9; D is unresolved. Germline V gene sequence: CDR1 SGDLS, CDR2 YYNGEE. V lost 0 bases and J lost 3, with 9 bases in between. The CDR3 covers 15 residues. CDR3 sequence (DNA): TGTGCCAGCAGCGTAGCTTCTAAGGACACCGGGGAGCTGTTTTTT. It translates to CASSVASKDTGELFF.

This clonotype has just a few counts. The CDR3, as DNA: TGTGCCAGCTCGCCTAGACACCTCTCCTACGAGCAGTACTTC. Amino acids: CASSPRHLSYEQYF. The chain couples TRBV18 to TRBJ2-7, with D unresolved. The CDR3 has 14 amino acids. The V and J ends lost 6 bases and 0 bases respectively, with 12 bases between them. Germline V gene sequence: CDR1 KGHSH, CDR2 LQKENI.

There are a few counts of this clonotype. The rearrangement links TRBV7-8 to TRBJ2-1; 11 nucleotides align to TRBD1. This CDR3 comprises 16 residues. In germline, CDR1 is SGHVS, CDR2 FQNEAQ. Trimming cost V 5 bases and J 3 bases; bases outside gene matches: 6. The CDR3 is CASSPTGTGGYNEQFF. In nucleotides, the CDR3 is TGTGCCAGCAGCCCTACCGGGACAGGGGGCTACAATGAGCAGTTCTTC.

This chain joins TRBV3-1 and TRBJ2-1; D is unclear. V was shortened by 0 bases and J by 9 bases, with 9 bases between the two germline ends. Germline V lookup: CDR1 LGHDT, CDR2 YNNKEL (reference sequence). This CDR3 spans 13 amino acids. This CDR3 reads CASSQDLVSEQFF. The CDR3 coding sequence is TGTGCCAGCAGCCAAGATCTTGTGTCTGAGCAGTTCTTC.

There are many counts of this clonotype. The rearrangement uses TRBV6-6 and TRBJ1-5; no reliable D call. Germline V gene sequence: CDR1 MNHNY, CDR2 SVGAGI (reference sequence). This CDR3 is 14 amino acids long. V was clipped by 7 bases and J by 2 bases, with 12 bases between them. The DNA of the CDR3 is TGTGCCAGCATGGTAGACACCGGCAATCAGCCCCAGCATTTT. Protein product: CASMVDTGNQPQHF.

This clonotype was picked up a small number of times. This sequence joins TRBV6-5 and TRBJ2-7, with no clear D. Germline V gives CDR1 MNHEY, CDR2 SVGAGI. V was trimmed by 6 bases and J by 7 bases, leaving 16 bases between them. There are 13 residues in the CDR3. CDR3 DNA sequence: TGTGCCAGCAGCCCTAACAGAGACAATGAGCAGTACTTC. Residues: CASSPNRDNEQYF.

V gene TRBV6-2 or TRBV6-3 combines with J gene TRBJ2-6, with D unclear. Per the germline V gene, CDR1 is MNHEY and CDR2 is SVGEGT. V was pared by 5 bases and J by 4 bases, with 9 bases between. The CDR3 has 14 amino acids. CDR3: CASSPFLGANVLTF. CDR3 nucleotides: TGTGCCAGCAGTCCCTTTCTCGGGGCCAACGTCCTGACTTTC.

This clonotype was observed at least ten times. This chain connects TRBV7-9 to TRBJ2-5, with TRBD2 identical over 13 bases. The CDR3 spans 16 residues. Germline CDR1 is SEHNR and CDR2 is FQNEAQ (reference sequence). With 5 bases clipped from V and 4 bases from J, the junction kept 7 bases outside the gene matches. CDR3 bases: TGTGCCAGCAGCCCTCAACTAGCGGGGGGGCGAGAGACCCAGTACTTC. This encodes CASSPQLAGGRETQYF.

The sample holds a few counts of this clonotype. The chain employs TRBV6-5 and TRBJ1-1, with D uncertain. The V gene's germline CDR1 is MNHEY and CDR2 SVGAGI. The CDR3 contains 13 residues. V gave up 4 bases and J gave up 1 base, with 7 bases separating them. Here the CDR3 DNA reads TGTGCCAGCAGTTCTTGGCGGAACACTGAAGCTTTCTTT. Residues: CASSSWRNTEAFF.

This clonotype came up a few times. The chain carries TRBV6-5 and TRBJ1-6; 9 nucleotides match TRBD1. Germline CDR1 reads MNHEY; CDR2 reads SVGAGI. Unmatched junction bases numbered 5, after V lost 2 bases and J lost 9 bases. CDR3 length: 15 amino acids. The CDR3: CASSYRVTGGSPLHF. The CDR3 DNA reads TGTGCCAGCAGTTACCGGGTGACAGGGGGTTCACCCCTCCACTTT.

The rearrangement joins TRBV21-1 to TRBJ1-2; TRBD1 is taken as the D call from the table, unchecked against the DNA. TRBV21-1 constitutes a pseudogene. The CDR3 sequence is 14 residues long. CDR3 loop: CASRPGTDLRGYTF. The CDR3 DNA sequence: TGTGCCAGCAGACCGGGGACAGACCTTCGTGGCTACACCTTC.

This sequence joins TRBV10-2 and TRBJ2-5; tentatively, D is TRBD2 (6 bases). Near its end, the DNA agrees better with TRBJ2-7, so the J call may be wrong. CDR3 length: 15 residues. Per the germline V gene, CDR1 is WSHSY and CDR2 is SAAADI. The CDR3 loop reads CASSPPRAGIREQYF. CDR3 nucleotides: TGCGCCAGCAGTCCTCCGCGAGCGGGTATTCGCGAGCAGTACTTC.

The table lists this clonotype with a count of one. The chain links TRBV6-1 to TRBJ1-5; no definite D call. Germline lookup yields CDR1 MNHNS and CDR2 SASEGT. CDR3 length: 15 amino acids. V was clipped by 2 bases and J by 2 bases, with 10 bases between them. For the CDR3, the DNA is TGTGCCAGCAGTGAAAGTGGAGCGGGCAATCAGCCCCAGCATTTT. It translates to CASSESGAGNQPQHF.

The V and J genes are TRBV29-1 and TRBJ2-7; D unclear. The CDR3 contains 11 residues. V dropped 4 bases and J dropped 2 bases, with 6 bases sitting between them. Germline V gene sequence: CDR1 SQVTM, CDR2 ANQGSEA. As DNA, the CDR3 is TGCAGCGTTGCAGGCGCCTACGAGCAGTACTTC. It specifies CSVAGAYEQYF.